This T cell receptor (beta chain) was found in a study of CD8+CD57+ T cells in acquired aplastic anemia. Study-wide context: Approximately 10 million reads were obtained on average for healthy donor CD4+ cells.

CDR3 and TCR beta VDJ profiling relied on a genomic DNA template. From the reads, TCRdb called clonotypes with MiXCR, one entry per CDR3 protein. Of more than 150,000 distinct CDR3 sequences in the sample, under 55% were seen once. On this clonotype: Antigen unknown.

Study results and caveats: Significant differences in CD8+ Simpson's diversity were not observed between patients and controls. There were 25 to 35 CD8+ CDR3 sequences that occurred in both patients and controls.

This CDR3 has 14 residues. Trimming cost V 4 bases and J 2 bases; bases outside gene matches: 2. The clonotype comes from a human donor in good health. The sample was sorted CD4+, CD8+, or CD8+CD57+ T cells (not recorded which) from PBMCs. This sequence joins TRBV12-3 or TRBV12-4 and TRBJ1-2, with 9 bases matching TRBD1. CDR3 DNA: TGTGCCAGCAGTTCCGGGACAGGGAACTATGGCTACACCTTC. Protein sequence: CASSSGTGNYGYTF.